One and the same sample provided the 16 T cell receptor beta chains below, sequenced in a study of PD-L1 blockade in urothelial cancer. The repertoire was sequenced with immunoSEQ multiplex PCR; TCRdb's copy has only in-frame clones and lacks some. The sample has 90,000 or so clones, about 90% seen once. Stated time point: pretreatment peripheral blood. Sequences were derived from PBMCs, sampled around atezolizumab (anti-PD-L1) treatment. Source of these receptors: a man in his fifties or sixties with urothelial cancer.

This clone was found a few times. The V call is TRBV28, the J call TRBJ1-5, with D unclear. This CDR3 region has 12 residues. The germline gives CDR1 MDHEN, CDR2 SYDVKM. The V end lost 1 base, the J end lost 7 bases, and 5 bases lay between the germline ends. The chain's CDR3 is CASSLSSQPQHF. The CDR3 DNA reads as TGTGCCAGCAGTTTATCCTCCCAGCCCCAGCATTTT.

The J gene is TRBJ1-1, the V gene TRBV5-7; D perhaps matches TRBD1 (6 bases). TRBV5-7 is classed as an ORF, of uncertain function. Trimming cost V 6 bases and J 1 base, with 25 bases left between them. This CDR3 contains 18 residues. CDR3 DNA sequence: TGTGCCAGCACCAAACGGGAATCGAAAGGACAGAAGAACACTGAAGCTTTCTTT. Its protein product is CASTKRESKGQKNTEAFF.

This clone was detected only a few times. The chain links TRBV7-2 to TRBJ2-3, with a possible D match to TRBD2 (6 bases). Trimming removed 0 bases at V and 2 bases at J, with 12 bases between. This CDR3 spans 16 amino acids. Germline V lookup: CDR1 SGHTA, CDR2 FQGNSA. The CDR3 protein is CASSLAGGSSTDTQYF. The CDR3 DNA follows: TGTGCCAGCAGCTTAGCCGGGGGTTCTTCCACAGATACGCAGTATTTT.

This sequence joins TRBV28 and TRBJ2-3, with TRBD2 matching 12 bases. The CDR3 runs to 18 residues. The germline V gene encodes CDR1 MDHEN and CDR2 SYDVKM. J gave up 1 base and V 5 bases, and 10 bases lay outside the gene matches. The CDR3 loop reads CASSPSTSGRSGTDTQYF. The CDR3 DNA reads TGTGCCAGCAGTCCCAGCACTAGCGGGAGGTCGGGCACAGATACGCAGTATTTT.

This chain links TRBV9 with TRBJ2-4; 7 bases agree with TRBD2. The J segment lost 3 bases and the V segment lost 4 bases, leaving 10 bases of the junction unmatched. This CDR3 has 16 amino acids. Germline V lookup: CDR1 SGDLS, CDR2 YYNGEE. In DNA form, the CDR3 reads TGTGCCAGCAGCCCCGGACTAGGATCCGGCAAAAACATTCAGTACTTC. It codes for CASSPGLGSGKNIQYF.

The rearrangement links TRBV5-6 to TRBJ2-7; 7 nucleotides match TRBD1. The ends lost 2 bases at V and 3 bases at J; junction bases unmatched: 2. The CDR3 loop spans 13 amino acids. Germline CDR1 and CDR2: SGHDT and YYEEEE. CDR3 sequence: CASSFGTVYEQYF. The DNA for the CDR3 is TGTGCCAGCAGCTTCGGGACAGTCTACGAGCAGTACTTC.

V usage is TRBV11-1 and J usage is TRBJ2-2; 8 bases agree with TRBD2. V shed 5 bases, J shed 1 base, and the junction held 0 bases outside the gene matches. The CDR3 totals 14 residues. In germline, CDR1 is SGHAT, CDR2 FQDESV (reference sequence). The CDR3, as DNA: TGTGCCAGCAGCGCGGGGGGGAACACCGGGGAGCTGTTTTTT. Translating gives CASSAGGNTGELFF.

The V call is TRBV9, the J call TRBJ2-5; the D gene is possibly TRBD2 (6 bases). This CDR3 has 15 amino acids. V gave up 4 bases and J gave up 2 bases, with 15 bases separating them. Germline values: CDR1 SGDLS, CDR2 YYNGEE. CDR3: CASSPRRDFQETQYF. In DNA form, the CDR3 reads TGTGCCAGCAGCCCGCGAAGGGACTTTCAAGAGACCCAGTACTTC.

In this sample, this clone turned up once. CDR3 protein: CASSAELAGGPTSGELFF. The CDR3 nucleotides read TGTGCCAGCAGTGCCGAACTAGCGGGGGGGCCTACGTCCGGGGAGCTGTTTTTT. This chain joins TRBV6-4 and TRBJ2-2, with 13 nucleotides matching TRBD2. Germline loops: CDR1 MRHNA, CDR2 SNTAGT. The CDR3 is 18 residues long. After removal of 4 bases from V and 6 bases from J, the junction contained 11 bases not matched to a gene.

V usage is TRBV10-3 and J usage is TRBJ1-1; D is ambiguous. The CDR3 has 14 amino acids. CDR1 is ENHRY, CDR2 SYGVKD, per germline. Deletions cut 0 bases from V and 1 base from J, with 6 bases between. Here the CDR3 reads CAISESQKNTEAFF. For the CDR3, the DNA is TGTGCCATCAGTGAGTCCCAGAAGAACACTGAAGCTTTCTTT.

The chain couples TRBV2 to TRBJ2-1; a possible D gene is TRBD1 (5 bases). Germline values: CDR1 SNHLY, CDR2 FYNNEI. CDR3 length: 15 residues. The ends were cut back, 8 bases at V and 3 bases at J, with 17 bases in the middle. Here the CDR3 reads CASADLGQVYNEQFF. Written as DNA, the CDR3 is TGTGCCAGCGCTGACCTGGGGCAGGTCTACAATGAGCAGTTCTTC. The whole variable domain, filled in from reference TRBV2 and TRBJ2-1, reads EPEVTQTPSHQVTQMGQEVILRCVPISNHLYFYWYRQILGQKVEFLVSFYNNEISEKSEIFDDQFSVERPDGSNFTLKIRSTKLEDSAMYFCASADLGQVYNEQFFGPGTRLTVL.

V is TRBV6-1 and J is TRBJ1-4, with D perhaps TRBD1 (6 bases). V gave up 6 bases and J gave up 7 bases, with 15 bases separating them. The CDR3 is 14 amino acids. Germline V gives CDR1 MNHNS, CDR2 SASEGT. CDR3 amino acids: CASRSQGVSEKLFF. The CDR3 DNA reads as TGTGCCAGCAGATCACAGGGTGTAAGTGAAAAACTGTTTTTT.

The chain employs TRBV9 and TRBJ2-4; D perhaps matches TRBD2 (6 bases). Trimming shortened V by 4 bases and J by 8 bases, and 19 bases separated the two germline ends. CDR3 length: 15 residues. The V gene's germline CDR1 is SGDLS and CDR2 YYNGEE. CDR3 loop: CASSLIPGPGDIQYF. In nucleotides, the CDR3 is TGTGCCAGCAGCCTAATTCCGGGGCCGGGGGACATTCAGTACTTC.

V and J are TRBV7-2 and TRBJ1-3; weak D call: TRBD1 (6 bases). Germline CDR1 and CDR2: SGHTA and FQGNSA. CDR3 length: 14 amino acids. Trimming took 6 bases from V and 1 from J, leaving 10 bases between them. Written as DNA, the CDR3 is TGTGCCAGCAGGCCAGGGGTTTCTGGAAACACCATATATTTT. Translation gives CASRPGVSGNTIYF.

A single count supports this clone. This rearrangement joins TRBV11-2 to TRBJ2-7; 12 nucleotides line up with TRBD2. V shed 3 bases and J 3 bases; nucleotides not matched to a gene: 0. Germline V gene sequence: CDR1 SGHAT, CDR2 FQNNGV. CDR3 size: 14 residues. Written as DNA, the CDR3 is TGTGCCAGCAGCTTGACTAGCGGGAGCTACGAGCAGTACTTC. Its translation: CASSLTSGSYEQYF.

The V call is TRBV4-3, the J call TRBJ2-3; 11 positions agree with TRBD2. CDR3 length equals 14 residues. J lost 5 bases, V lost 4 bases, and 2 bases had no gene match. Germline V gene data show CDR1 as LGHNA and CDR2 as YSLEER. DNA of the CDR3: TGCGCCAGCAGCCCACTAGCGGGGGAAGATACGCAGTATTTT. This gives the protein CASSPLAGEDTQYF.